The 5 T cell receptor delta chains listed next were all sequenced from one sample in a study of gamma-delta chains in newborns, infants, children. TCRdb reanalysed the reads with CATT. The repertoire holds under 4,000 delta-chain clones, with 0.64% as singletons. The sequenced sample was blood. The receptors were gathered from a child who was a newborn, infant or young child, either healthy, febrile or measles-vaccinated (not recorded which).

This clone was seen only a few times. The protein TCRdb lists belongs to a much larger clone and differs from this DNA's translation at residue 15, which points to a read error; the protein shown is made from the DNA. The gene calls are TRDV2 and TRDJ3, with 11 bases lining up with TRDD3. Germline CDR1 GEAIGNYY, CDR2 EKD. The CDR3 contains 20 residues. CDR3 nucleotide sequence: TGTGCCTGTGACACCTGGGGGATACGAACGAGCTCCTGGGACATCCGACAGATGTTTTTC. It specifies CACDTWGIRTSSWDIRQMFF.

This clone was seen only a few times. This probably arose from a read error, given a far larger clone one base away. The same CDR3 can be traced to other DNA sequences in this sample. Written as DNA, the CDR3 is TGTGCCTGTGACACCTGGGGTCTTGGCTCAAGCTCCTGGGACACTCGACAGATGTTTTTC. It codes for CACDTWGLGSSSWDTRQMFF. This rearrangement joins TRDV2 to TRDJ3; TRDD3 might be the D (5 bases). This CDR3 region has 20 residues. Germline CDR1 is GEAIGNYY and CDR2 is EKD.

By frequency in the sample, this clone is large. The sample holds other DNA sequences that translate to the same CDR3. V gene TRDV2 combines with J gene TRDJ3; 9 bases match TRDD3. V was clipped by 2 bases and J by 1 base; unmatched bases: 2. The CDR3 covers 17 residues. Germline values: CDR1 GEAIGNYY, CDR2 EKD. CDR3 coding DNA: TGTGCCTGTGACAGTACTGGGGGATCCTGGGACACCCGACAGATGTTTTTC. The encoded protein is CACDSTGGSWDTRQMFF.

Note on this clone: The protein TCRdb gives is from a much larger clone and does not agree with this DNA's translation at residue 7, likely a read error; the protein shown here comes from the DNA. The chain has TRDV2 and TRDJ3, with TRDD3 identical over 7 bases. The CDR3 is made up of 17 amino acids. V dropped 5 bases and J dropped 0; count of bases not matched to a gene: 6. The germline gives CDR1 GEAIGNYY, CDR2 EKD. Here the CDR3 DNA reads TGTGCCTGTGGACTGGGGAACTACTCCTGGGACACCCGACAGATGTTTTTC. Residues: CACGLGNYSWDTRQMFF.

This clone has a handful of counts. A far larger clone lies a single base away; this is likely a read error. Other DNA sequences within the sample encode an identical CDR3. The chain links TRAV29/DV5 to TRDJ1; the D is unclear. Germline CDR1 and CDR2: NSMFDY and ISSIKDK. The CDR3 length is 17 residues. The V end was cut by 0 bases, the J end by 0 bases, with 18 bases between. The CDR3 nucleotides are TGTGCAGCAAGCGCGGGAGGAACGGCCGGGGACACCGATAAACTCATCTTT. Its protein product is CAASAGGTAGDTDKLIF.